This T cell receptor (beta chain) was retrieved from a study of CDR3 diversity in severe acne. Via MiXCR, TCRdb re-called the PCR reads, giving one row per CDR3 protein. Among some 90,000 distinct CDR3 sequences listed, approximately 49% were seen once. The CDR3 is made up of 15 amino acids. In germline, CDR1 is SGHKS, CDR2 YYEKEE (reference sequence). V trimming: 4 bases; J trimming: 8 bases; junction bases outside the gene matches: 10. The sample comprised blood. This rearrangement joins TRBV5-5 to TRBJ1-3, with TRBD1 matching 9 bases. The origin of this receptor is a male donor with severe acne vulgaris. The CDR3 loop is CASSLMGGQGHTIYF. The CDR3 DNA reads TGTGCCAGCAGCCTAATGGGGGGACAGGGACACACCATATATTTT.